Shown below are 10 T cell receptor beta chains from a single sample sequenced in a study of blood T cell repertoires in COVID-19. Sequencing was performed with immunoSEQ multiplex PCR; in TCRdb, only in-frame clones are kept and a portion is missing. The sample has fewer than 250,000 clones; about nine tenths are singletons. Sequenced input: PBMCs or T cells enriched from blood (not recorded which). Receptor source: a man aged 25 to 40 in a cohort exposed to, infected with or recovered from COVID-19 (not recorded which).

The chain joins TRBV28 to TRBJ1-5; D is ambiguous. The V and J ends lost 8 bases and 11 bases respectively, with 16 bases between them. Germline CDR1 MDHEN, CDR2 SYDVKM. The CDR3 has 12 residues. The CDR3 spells CASSGIGTAQHF. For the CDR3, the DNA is TGTGCCAGCTCCGGAATTGGCACAGCCCAGCATTTT. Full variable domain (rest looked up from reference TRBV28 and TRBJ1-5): DVKVTQSSRYLVKRTGEKVFLECVQDMDHENMFWYRQDPGLGLRLIYFSYDVKMKEKGDIPEGYSVSREKKERFSLILESASTNQTSMYLCASSGIGTAQHFGDGTRLSIL.

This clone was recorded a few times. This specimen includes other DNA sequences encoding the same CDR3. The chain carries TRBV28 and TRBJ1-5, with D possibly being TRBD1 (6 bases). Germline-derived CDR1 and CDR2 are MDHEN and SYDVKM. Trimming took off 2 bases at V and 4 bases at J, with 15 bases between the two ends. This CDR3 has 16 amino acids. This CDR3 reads CASSLEGGRRNQPQHF. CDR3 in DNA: TGTGCCAGCAGTTTAGAGGGGGGGCGAAGGAATCAGCCCCAGCATTTT. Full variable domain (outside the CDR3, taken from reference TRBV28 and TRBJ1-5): DVKVTQSSRYLVKRTGEKVFLECVQDMDHENMFWYRQDPGLGLRLIYFSYDVKMKEKGDIPEGYSVSREKKERFSLILESASTNQTSMYLCASSLEGGRRNQPQHFGDGTRLSIL.

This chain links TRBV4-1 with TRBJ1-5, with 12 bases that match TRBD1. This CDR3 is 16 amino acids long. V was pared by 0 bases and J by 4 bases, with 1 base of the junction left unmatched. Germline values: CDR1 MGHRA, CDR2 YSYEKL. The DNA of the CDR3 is TGCGCCAGCAGCCAAGAGGGACAGGGGGCGAATCAGCCCCAGCATTTT. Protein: CASSQEGQGANQPQHF.

CDR3: CASSSQRHREKYNEQFF. In DNA, the CDR3 is TGTGCCAGCAGCTCTCAACGGCACAGGGAGAAGTACAATGAGCAGTTCTTC. The chain carries TRBV7-3 and TRBJ2-1; a possible D gene is TRBD1 (6 bases). Germline values: CDR1 SGHTA, CDR2 FQGTGA. The CDR3 runs to 17 residues. V shed 4 bases and J shed 4 bases, with 20 bases lying between them. The whole variable domain, remainder taken from reference TRBV7-3 and TRBJ2-1, is GAGVSQTPSNKVTEKGKYVELRCDPISGHTALYWYRQSLGQGPEFLIYFQGTGAADDSGLPNDRFFAVRPEGSVSTLKIQRTERGDSAVYLCASSSQRHREKYNEQFFGPGTRLTVL.

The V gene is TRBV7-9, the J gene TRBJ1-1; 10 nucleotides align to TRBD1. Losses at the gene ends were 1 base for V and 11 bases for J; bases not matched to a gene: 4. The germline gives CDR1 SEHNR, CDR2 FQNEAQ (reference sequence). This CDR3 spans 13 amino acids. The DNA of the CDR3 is TGTGCCAGCAGCTTAGGTGGGGGACAGGGGGCTTTCTTT. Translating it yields CASSLGGGQGAFF. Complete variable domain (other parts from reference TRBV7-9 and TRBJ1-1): DTGVSQNPRHKITKRGQNVTFRCDPISEHNRLYWYRQTLGQGPEFLTYFQNEAQLEKSRLLSDRFSAERPKGSFSTLEIQRTEQGDSAMYLCASSLGGGQGAFFGQGTRLTVV.

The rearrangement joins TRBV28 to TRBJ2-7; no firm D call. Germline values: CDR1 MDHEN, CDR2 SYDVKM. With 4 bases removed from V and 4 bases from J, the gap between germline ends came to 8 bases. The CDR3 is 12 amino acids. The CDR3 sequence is CASSYASYEQYF. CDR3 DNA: TGTGCCAGCAGTTACGCGTCGTACGAGCAGTACTTC.

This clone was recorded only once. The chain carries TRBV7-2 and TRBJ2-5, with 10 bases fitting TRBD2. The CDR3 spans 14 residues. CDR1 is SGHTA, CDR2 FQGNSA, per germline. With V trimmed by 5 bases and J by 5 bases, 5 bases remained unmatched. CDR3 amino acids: CASSPGTSVETQYF. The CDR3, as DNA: TGTGCCAGCAGCCCCGGGACTAGCGTCGAGACCCAGTACTTC.

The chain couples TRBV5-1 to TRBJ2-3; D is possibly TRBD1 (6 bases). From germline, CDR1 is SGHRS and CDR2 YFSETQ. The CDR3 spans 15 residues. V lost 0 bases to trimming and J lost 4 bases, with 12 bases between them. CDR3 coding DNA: TGCGCCAGCAGCTTGGAGGGGGTCGGGTCAGATACGCAGTATTTT. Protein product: CASSLEGVGSDTQYF.

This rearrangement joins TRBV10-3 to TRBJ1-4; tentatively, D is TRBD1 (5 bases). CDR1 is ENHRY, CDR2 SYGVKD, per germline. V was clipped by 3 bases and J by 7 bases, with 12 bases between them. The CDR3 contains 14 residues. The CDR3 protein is CAISDRAEGEKLFF. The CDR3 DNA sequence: TGTGCCATCAGTGACAGGGCCGAAGGTGAAAAACTGTTTTTT.

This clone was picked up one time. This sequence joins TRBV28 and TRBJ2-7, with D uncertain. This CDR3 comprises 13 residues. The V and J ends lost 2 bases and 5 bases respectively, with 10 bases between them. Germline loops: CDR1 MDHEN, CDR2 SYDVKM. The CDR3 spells CASSLHGRDEQYF. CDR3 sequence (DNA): TGTGCCAGCAGTTTACACGGCCGGGACGAGCAGTACTTC.